This TCR beta chain came from a study of T cells in Graves' hyperthyroidism and ophthalmopathy. Study observations and caveats: It was a median about seven months before onset that the model predicted ophthalmopathy.

The PBMCs were sourced from fresh peripheral blood (more than 8.5 ml). The germline V gene encodes CDR1 LNHNV and CDR2 YYDKDF (reference sequence). V lost 0 bases, J lost 2 bases, and 1 base stayed unmatched. The CDR3 consists of 15 residues. Using RNA transcripts as the source, TCR beta CDR3 regions were amplified. RT-PCR in the first round (using the HTBI primer set) targeted the TCR CDR3. Each CDR3 protein gets one entry after TCRdb re-called the multiplex PCR reads with MiXCR. Of approximately 520,000 distinct CDR3 sequences listed, around 22% are singletons. This clonotype was detected ten times or more. As yet, its antigen is unknown.

Sequencing was carried out using blood. This TCR was recovered from a woman aged 25 to 39 with Graves' ophthalmopathy. This sequence joins TRBV15 and TRBJ1-5; 7 bases match TRBD1. The CDR3 nucleotides are TGTGCCACCAGCAGAGATGGACAGGGCAATCAGCCCCAGCATTTT. This codes for CATSRDGQGNQPQHF. Full variable domain (remainder filled in from reference TRBV15 and TRBJ1-5): DAMVIQNPRYQVTQFGKPVTLSCSQTLNHNVMYWYQQKSSQAPKLLFHYYDKDFNNEADTPDNFQSRRPNTSFCFLDIRSPGLGDTAMYLCATSRDGQGNQPQHFGDGTRLSIL.